This T cell receptor (beta chain) was retrieved from a study of early stage breast cancer tumors. The study's findings and limits: Unsorted bulk genomic DNA sequencing lacked pairing and functional marker data. Tumors had approximately 2.5-fold higher T cell density and higher clonality than adjacent normal breast tissue.

Trimming took off 2 bases at V and 2 bases at J, with 16 bases between the two ends. The CDR3 has 16 amino acids. CDR1 is SGHVS and CDR2 is FNYEAQ in the germline V gene. Assay used: immunoSEQ multiplex PCR; TCRdb lists only in-frame clones, some missing. The sample includes tens of thousands of clones, over 65% of them seen just once. The sample holds a few counts of this clone. Its antigen is undetermined. Sequenced input: blood. The receptor was derived from a person aged 25 to 45 with breast cancer. The V gene is TRBV7-6, the J gene TRBJ2-7; D gene unclear. The CDR3 sequence is CASSLKSRSSTYEQYF. CDR3 nucleotide sequence: TGTGCCAGCAGCTTAAAGTCGAGGTCGTCCACCTACGAGCAGTACTTC.